The entry that follows covers one T cell receptor (beta chain) sequence. Patient sample counts ranged from 1 to 8, pretreatment and on-treatment. Only in-frame clones appear in the TCRdb table, and some are missing; sequencing was by immunoSEQ multiplex PCR. The sample lists about 74,000 clones, about 85% occurring once. The record originates from a study of PD-L1 blockade in urothelial cancer. Background on the study: Analyses used blood from 3 weeks (second dose) and 6 weeks after treatment start. T cells were recovered from blood samples at a median of around 140,000.

The CDR3 loop spans 15 amino acids. The germline V gene encodes CDR1 SGHRS and CDR2 YFSETQ. Unmatched junction bases numbered 2, after V lost 1 base and J lost 2 bases. The sequence was collected from a man aged 65 to 79 with urothelial cancer. This chain uses TRBV5-1 with TRBJ1-3; 8 bases agree with TRBD1. The sample was PBMCs, taken around atezolizumab (anti-PD-L1) treatment. CDR3 sequence: CASSLQGATGNTIYF. CDR3 sequence (DNA): TGCGCCAGCAGCTTGCAGGGGGCGACTGGAAACACCATATATTTT.